A selection of T cell receptor beta chains follows, all from one sample in a study of cytomegalovirus exposure and HLA in healthy donors. TCRdb's copy holds only in-frame clones and misses some; the assay was immunoSEQ multiplex PCR. The sample records fewer than 350,000 clones, roughly 88% being singletons. Material for sequencing was PBMCs. All receptors come from a woman between 18 and 29 years old in good health and CMV-seronegative. Both conserved end residues are part of each CDR3. A D gene is named only where the DNA matches it firmly. The listing skips clone size in some rows; elsewhere it reads once, few, many or a size class.

CDR3nt	CDR3aa	d_gene	abundance	v_gene	j_gene
TGTGCCAGCAGCCAGAAACTAGCGGGACTCGCCGGGGGCACAGATACGCAGTATTTT	CASSQKLAGLAGGTDTQYF	TRBD2	NA	TRBV4-2	TRBJ2-3
TGCGCCAGCAGCTTGCCGGGACAGCAAACCTATGGCTACACCTTC	CASSLPGQQTYGYTF	TRBD1	few	TRBV5-1	TRBJ1-2
TGTGCCAGCAGCGGTAGCGGGAGCGGGTCAGATACGCAGTATTTT	CASSGSGSGSDTQYF	TRBD2	NA	TRBV9	TRBJ2-3
TGCGCCAGCAGCTTGGGCGGACAGGGCACTGAAGCTTTCTTT	CASSLGGQGTEAFF	TRBD1	NA	TRBV5-1	TRBJ1-1
TGCGCCAGCAGCTTTACGCCGGACAGGGTCGTAGATGGCTACACCTTC	CASSFTPDRVVDGYTF	TRBD1	NA	TRBV5-1	TRBJ1-2
TGCGCCAGCAGCTTAGGCCGGGACAGGGTTAATGAGCAGTTCTTC	CASSLGRDRVNEQFF	TRBD1	NA	TRBV5-1	TRBJ2-1
TGTGCCAGCACGCTCACAATTTCCACTAGGACTGAAGCTTTCTTT	CASTLTISTRTEAFF	NA	NA	TRBV7-2	TRBJ1-1
TGTGCCAGCAGTTTATCCCGGCTCATAGCGGGGTCCTACAATGAGCAGTTCTTC	CASSLSRLIAGSYNEQFF	TRBD2	NA	TRBV27	TRBJ2-1
TGCGCCAGCACCACGGCGGGGGTAGTCTCTGGGGCCAACGTCCTGACTTTC	CASTTAGVVSGANVLTF	TRBD2	NA	TRBV5-1	TRBJ2-6
TGTGCCAGCAAGAGCGGGAGAGGCAGGGAGACCCAGTACTTC	CASKSGRGRETQYF	TRBD2	NA	TRBV28	TRBJ2-5
TGTGCCACCAGCAGAGATCGAAGGACTAGAATTTTCCCCGGGGAGCTGTTTTTT	CATSRDRRTRIFPGELFF	TRBD2	NA	TRBV15	TRBJ2-2
TGCGCCAGCAGCCAACTATTTTCCCGGGCGGGAGGAGATGAGCAGTTCTTC	CASSQLFSRAGGDEQFF	TRBD2	once	TRBV4-1	TRBJ2-1
TGTGCCAGCAGCTTCTTTGGAGTTGAGACCCAGTACTTC	CASSFFGVETQYF	NA	NA	TRBV28	TRBJ2-5
TGTGCCACGTGGGAGACCGCAAGGGGCTACACCTTC	CATWETARGYTF	NA	NA	TRBV28	TRBJ1-2
TGTGCCAGCAGCTGGGACTTCCGCTCCTACAATGAGCAGTTCTTC	CASSWDFRSYNEQFF	NA	NA	TRBV7-2	TRBJ2-1
TGTGCCAGCTCCTACTCCGGGACTACAGCCTACAATGAGCAGTTCTTC	CASSYSGTTAYNEQFF	TRBD2	NA	TRBV28	TRBJ2-1
TGTGCCAGCAGTACGGGAGGCCGTAGAGATACGCAGTATTTT	CASSTGGRRDTQYF	TRBD2	NA	TRBV2	TRBJ2-3
TGTGCCAGCAGTCATGGACAGGCCCGCTACGAGCAGTACTTC	CASSHGQARYEQYF	TRBD1	NA	TRBV6-1	TRBJ2-7
TGTGCCAGCACCCGGACAGGGGGCAAAGAGACCCAGTACTTC	CASTRTGGKETQYF	TRBD1	NA	TRBV25-1	TRBJ2-5
TGTGCCAGCAGTTACTCAGACGGCGGGGGCCAAGAGACCCAGTACTTC	CASSYSDGGGQETQYF	TRBD2	NA	TRBV6-5	TRBJ2-5
TGTGCCAGCAGCCCAGAAAGCACAGATACGCAGTATTTT	CASSPESTDTQYF	NA	NA	TRBV6-4	TRBJ2-3
TGTGCCAGCAGCGATACAGGGGCAATCTACGAGCAGTACTTC	CASSDTGAIYEQYF	TRBD1	NA	TRBV5-6	TRBJ2-7
TGCAGCGTCATGACTAGCGGGGTCTACACCGGGGAGCTGTTTTTT	CSVMTSGVYTGELFF	TRBD2	NA	TRBV29-1	TRBJ2-2
TGTGCCAGCAGTGAATGGGACAGGGACGATACGCAGTATTTT	CASSEWDRDDTQYF	TRBD1	NA	TRBV6-1	TRBJ2-3
TGTGCCAGCACCCGGGACAATGCCATATATTTT	CASTRDNAIYF	NA	NA	TRBV6-6	TRBJ1-3
TGTGCCAGCAGTGAATTCGACAGGGAGAGTGAAGCTTTCTTT	CASSEFDRESEAFF	TRBD1	NA	TRBV25-1	TRBJ1-1
TGTGCCAGCAGTACCGGACTAGTGGGCAATGAGCAGTTCTTC	CASSTGLVGNEQFF	TRBD2	NA	TRBV7-2	TRBJ2-1
TGCGCCAGCAGCCAAGTCGCTAGCACTTCCTACGAGCAGTACTTC	CASSQVASTSYEQYF	NA	NA	TRBV4-1	TRBJ2-7
TGTGCCAGCAGCTTGAGGAGGGCAACTAATGAAAAACTGTTTTTT	CASSLRRATNEKLFF	NA	NA	TRBV11-2	TRBJ1-4
TGTGCCATTAAACTCAGTGAGCGAGAGACCCAGTACTTC	CAIKLSERETQYF	NA	NA	TRBV10-3	TRBJ2-5
TGTGCCAGCAGCTTTCCCGGAAACCCAGGCCCAGAGACCCAGTACTTC	CASSFPGNPGPETQYF	NA	NA	TRBV5-4	TRBJ2-5
TGTGCCAGCAGTGTCGCTAAAGGGGTCGATGGCTACACCTTC	CASSVAKGVDGYTF	NA	NA	TRBV6-1	TRBJ1-2
TGTGCCAGCAGCCCTCCCGGCACTGAAGCTTTCTTT	CASSPPGTEAFF	NA	NA	TRBV9	TRBJ1-1
TGCGCCAGCAGCTTTGGACAGCCAGGAACCTACAATGAGCAGTTCTTC	CASSFGQPGTYNEQFF	NA	NA	TRBV5-1	TRBJ2-1
TGTGCCAGCAGCCTTTTATCGATAGCGGGAGTTCGCGAGCAGTACTTC	CASSLLSIAGVREQYF	TRBD2	NA	TRBV11-2	TRBJ2-7
TGTGCCAGCAGGGACACCGACACTGAAGCTTTCTTT	CASRDTDTEAFF	NA	NA	TRBV2	TRBJ1-1
TGTGCCAGCAGCTTGCAGGGGAGTACAAATCAGCCCCAGCATTTT	CASSLQGSTNQPQHF	NA	NA	TRBV7-9	TRBJ1-5
TGTGCCAGCACCCCCCCTGATTTACTAGCGGGCTCCTTGGGAGAGACCCAGTACTTC	CASTPPDLLAGSLGETQYF	TRBD2	NA	TRBV7-8	TRBJ2-5
TGTGCCTGGGCCCCAGGGGGCGCGTCCTATGAAAAACTGTTTTTT	CAWAPGGASYEKLFF	TRBD1	NA	TRBV30	TRBJ1-4
TGTGCCACCAGCAGCGTGAATTACAGGGGTTACGAGCAGTACTTC	CATSSVNYRGYEQYF	TRBD1	NA	TRBV15	TRBJ2-7
TGTGCCAGCAGCCTAAAGGCTCGACTAAACTATGGCTACACCTTC	CASSLKARLNYGYTF	NA	NA	TRBV28	TRBJ1-2
TGTGCCATCAGTGGGGCGGGAGGGCCGGGGAATGAGCAGTTCTTC	CAISGAGGPGNEQFF	TRBD2	NA	TRBV10-3	TRBJ2-1
TGCGCCAGCAGCTTGGGTTCAGGACTGGGAACGGCAGAAGCTTTCTTT	CASSLGSGLGTAEAFF	NA	NA	TRBV5-1	TRBJ1-1
TGTGCCCAGGTAAGGGGATCTGGAAACACCATATATTTT	CAQVRGSGNTIYF	NA	NA	TRBV6-4	TRBJ1-3
TGTGCCAGCTCACCAACGGACACTGAAGCTTTCTTT	CASSPTDTEAFF	NA	few	TRBV18	TRBJ1-1
TGCGCCAGCAGCCTACAGGGGGAAGAAACTGAAGCTTTCTTT	CASSLQGEETEAFF	TRBD1	NA	TRBV5-1	TRBJ1-1
TGTGCCAGCAGCCTAACTAGCGGGAGCTACAATGAGCAGTTCTTC	CASSLTSGSYNEQFF	TRBD2	many	TRBV6-1	TRBJ2-1
TGTGCCAGCAGAAGTAGCGGGATCGGGTACAATGAGCAGTTCTTC	CASRSSGIGYNEQFF	TRBD2	NA	TRBV6-6	TRBJ2-1
TGTGCCAGCAGTTCGGACAGGGCTTCAGATACGCAGTATTTT	CASSSDRASDTQYF	TRBD1	NA	TRBV27	TRBJ2-3
TGTGCCAGCAGTTCAAACCCCCCAGGGAACACTGAAGCTTTCTTT	CASSSNPPGNTEAFF	NA	NA	TRBV28	TRBJ1-1
TGTGCCAGCAGCTTAACCCCAGGACAGGGTAAAGGCTACACCTTC	CASSLTPGQGKGYTF	TRBD1	NA	TRBV7-2	TRBJ1-2
TGTGCCAGCAGTCCCGGAGGAGCGGGAGAAAACAATGAGCAGTTCTTC	CASSPGGAGENNEQFF	TRBD2	NA	TRBV28	TRBJ2-1
TGTGCCAGCAGGGGGACAGTCAACACCGGGGAGCTGTTTTTT	CASRGTVNTGELFF	TRBD1	NA	TRBV27	TRBJ2-2
TGTGCCAGCAGTTTGGGGCCTAACAATGAGCAGTTCTTC	CASSLGPNNEQFF	NA	NA	TRBV27	TRBJ2-1
TGTGCCATCAGTGAGTCAGGGGCCCCGGACACCTTC	CAISESGAPDTF	NA	NA	TRBV10-3	TRBJ1-2